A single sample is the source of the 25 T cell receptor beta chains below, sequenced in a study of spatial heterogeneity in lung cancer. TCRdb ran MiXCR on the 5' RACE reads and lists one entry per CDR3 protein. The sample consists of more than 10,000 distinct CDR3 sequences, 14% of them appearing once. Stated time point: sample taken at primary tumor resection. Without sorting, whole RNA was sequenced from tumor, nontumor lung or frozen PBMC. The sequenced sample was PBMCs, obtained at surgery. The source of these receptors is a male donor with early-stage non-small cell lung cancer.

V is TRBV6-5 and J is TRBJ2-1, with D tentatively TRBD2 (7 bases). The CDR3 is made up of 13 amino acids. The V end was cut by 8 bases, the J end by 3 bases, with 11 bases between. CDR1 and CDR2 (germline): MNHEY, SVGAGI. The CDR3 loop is CASGGGFYNEQFF. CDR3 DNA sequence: TGTGCCAGCGGGGGGGGCTTCTACAATGAGCAGTTCTTC.

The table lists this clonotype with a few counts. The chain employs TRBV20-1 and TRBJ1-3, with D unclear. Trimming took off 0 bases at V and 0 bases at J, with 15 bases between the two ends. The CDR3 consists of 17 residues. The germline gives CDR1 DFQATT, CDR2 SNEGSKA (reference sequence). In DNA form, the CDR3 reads TGCAGTGCTAGAGATCGGGGTCTTCCGGTCTCTGGAAACACCATATATTTT. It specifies CSARDRGLPVSGNTIYF.

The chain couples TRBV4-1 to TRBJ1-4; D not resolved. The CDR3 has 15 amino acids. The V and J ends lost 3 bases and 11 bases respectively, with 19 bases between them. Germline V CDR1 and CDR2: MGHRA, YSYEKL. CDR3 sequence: CASSQTVFFNNKLFF. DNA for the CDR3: TGCGCCAGCAGCCAGACGGTGTTTTTTAATAATAAACTGTTTTTT.

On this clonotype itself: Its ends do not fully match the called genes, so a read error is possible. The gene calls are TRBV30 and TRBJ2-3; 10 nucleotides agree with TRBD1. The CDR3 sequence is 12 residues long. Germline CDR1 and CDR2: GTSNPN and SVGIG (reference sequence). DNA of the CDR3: TGTGCCTTGACAGGGGGCGCAGATTCGCAGTATTTT. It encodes CALTGGADSQYF.

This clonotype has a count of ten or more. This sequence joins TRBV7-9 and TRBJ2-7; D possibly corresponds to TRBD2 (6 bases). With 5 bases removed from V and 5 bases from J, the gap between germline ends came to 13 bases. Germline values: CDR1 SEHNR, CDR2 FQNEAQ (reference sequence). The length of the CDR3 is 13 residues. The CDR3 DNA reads TGTGCCAGCAGCCTAGGCGGGGCCGACGAGCAGTACTTC. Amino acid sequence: CASSLGGADEQYF.

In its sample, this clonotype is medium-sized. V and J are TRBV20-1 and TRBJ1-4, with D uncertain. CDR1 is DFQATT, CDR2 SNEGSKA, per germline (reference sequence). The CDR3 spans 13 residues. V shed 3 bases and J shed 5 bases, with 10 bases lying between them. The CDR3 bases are TGCAGTGCTAGGTTGTTAGAAAATGAAAAACTGTTTTTT. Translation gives CSARLLENEKLFF.

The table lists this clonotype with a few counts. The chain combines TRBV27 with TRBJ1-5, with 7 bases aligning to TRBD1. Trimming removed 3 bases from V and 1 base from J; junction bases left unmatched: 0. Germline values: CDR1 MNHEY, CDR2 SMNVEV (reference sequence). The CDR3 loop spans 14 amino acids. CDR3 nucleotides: TGTGCCAGCAGTTTCAGGGGGAGCAATCAGCCCCAGCATTTT. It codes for CASSFRGSNQPQHF.

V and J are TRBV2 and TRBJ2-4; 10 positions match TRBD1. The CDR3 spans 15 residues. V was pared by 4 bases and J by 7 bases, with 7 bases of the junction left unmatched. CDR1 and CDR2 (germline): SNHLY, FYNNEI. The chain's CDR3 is CASSGQGASLNIQYF. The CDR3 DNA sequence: TGTGCCAGCAGTGGACAGGGGGCAAGTTTGAACATTCAGTACTTC.

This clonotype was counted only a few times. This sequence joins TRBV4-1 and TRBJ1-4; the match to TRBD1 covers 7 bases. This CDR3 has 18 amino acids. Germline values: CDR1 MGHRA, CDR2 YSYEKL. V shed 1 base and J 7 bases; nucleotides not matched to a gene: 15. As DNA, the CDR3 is TGCGCCAGCAGCCAAGTGGGGACAGTCTTTTGGCGGGGTGAAAAACTGTTTTTT. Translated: CASSQVGTVFWRGEKLFF.

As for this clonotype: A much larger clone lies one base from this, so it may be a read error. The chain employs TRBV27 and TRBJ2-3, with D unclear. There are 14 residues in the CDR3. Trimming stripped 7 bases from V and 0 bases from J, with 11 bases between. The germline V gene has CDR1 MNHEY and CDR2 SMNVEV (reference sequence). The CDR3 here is CASNSLDSTDTQYF. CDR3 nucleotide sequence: TGTGCCAGCAACTCTCTGGACAGCACAGATACGCAGTATTTT.

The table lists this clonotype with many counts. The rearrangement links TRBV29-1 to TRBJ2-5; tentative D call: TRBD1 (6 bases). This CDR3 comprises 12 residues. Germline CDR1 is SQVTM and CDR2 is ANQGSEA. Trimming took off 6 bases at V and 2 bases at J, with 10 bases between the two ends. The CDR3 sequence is CSVDRAQETQYF. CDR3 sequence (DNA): TGCAGCGTGGACAGAGCACAAGAGACCCAGTACTTC.

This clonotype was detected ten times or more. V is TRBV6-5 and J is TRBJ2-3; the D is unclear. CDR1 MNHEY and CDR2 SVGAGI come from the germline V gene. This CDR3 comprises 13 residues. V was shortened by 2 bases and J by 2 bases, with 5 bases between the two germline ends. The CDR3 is CASSYGDTDTQYF. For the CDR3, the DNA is TGTGCCAGCAGTTACGGGGACACAGATACGCAGTATTTT.

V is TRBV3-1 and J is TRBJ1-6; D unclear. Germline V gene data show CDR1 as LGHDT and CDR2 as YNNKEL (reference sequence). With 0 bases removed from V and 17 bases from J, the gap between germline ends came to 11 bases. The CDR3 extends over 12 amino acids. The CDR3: CASSQDTERVHF. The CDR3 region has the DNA TGTGCCAGCAGCCAAGACACGGAGAGGGTCCACTTT. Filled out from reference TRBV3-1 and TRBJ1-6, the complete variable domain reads DTAVSQTPKYLVTQMGNDKSIKCEQNLGHDTMYWYKQDSKKFLKIMFSYNNKELIINETVPNRFSPKSPDKAHLNLHINSLELGDSAVYFCASSQDTERVHFGNGTRLTVT.

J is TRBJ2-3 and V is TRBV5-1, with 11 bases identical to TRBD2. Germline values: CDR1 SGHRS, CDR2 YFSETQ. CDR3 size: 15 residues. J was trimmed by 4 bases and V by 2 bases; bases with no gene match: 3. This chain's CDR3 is CASSFSGGAPDTQYF. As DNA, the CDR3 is TGCGCCAGCAGCTTTAGCGGGGGGGCCCCAGATACGCAGTATTTT.

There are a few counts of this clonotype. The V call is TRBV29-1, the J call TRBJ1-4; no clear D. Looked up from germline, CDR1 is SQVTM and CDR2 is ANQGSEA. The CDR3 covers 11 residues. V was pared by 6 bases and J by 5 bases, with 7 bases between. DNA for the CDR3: TGCAGCGTCGAAAAGAATGAAAAACTGTTTTTT. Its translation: CSVEKNEKLFF.

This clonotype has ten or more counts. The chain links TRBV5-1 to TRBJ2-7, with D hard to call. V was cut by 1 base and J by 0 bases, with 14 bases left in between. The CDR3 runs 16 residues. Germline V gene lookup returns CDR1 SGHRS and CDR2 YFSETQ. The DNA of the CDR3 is TGCGCCAGCAGCTTGACGGTCTTCTCGAGCTCCTACGAGCAGTACTTC. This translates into CASSLTVFSSSYEQYF.

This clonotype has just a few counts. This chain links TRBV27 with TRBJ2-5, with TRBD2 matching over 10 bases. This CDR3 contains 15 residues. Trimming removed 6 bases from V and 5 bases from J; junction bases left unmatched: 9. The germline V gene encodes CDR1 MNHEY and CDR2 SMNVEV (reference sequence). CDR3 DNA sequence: TGTGCCAGCAGAGCAGCGGGGGGGCCAATTGAGACCCAGTACTTC. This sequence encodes CASRAAGGPIETQYF.

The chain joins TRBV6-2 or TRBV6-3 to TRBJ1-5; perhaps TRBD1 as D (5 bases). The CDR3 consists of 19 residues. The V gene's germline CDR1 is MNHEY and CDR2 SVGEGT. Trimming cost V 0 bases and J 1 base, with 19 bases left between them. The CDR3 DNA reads TGTGCCAGCAGTTACTCGTACCGGGACCTCAACCGGAGCAATCAGCCCCAGCATTTT. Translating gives CASSYSYRDLNRSNQPQHF.

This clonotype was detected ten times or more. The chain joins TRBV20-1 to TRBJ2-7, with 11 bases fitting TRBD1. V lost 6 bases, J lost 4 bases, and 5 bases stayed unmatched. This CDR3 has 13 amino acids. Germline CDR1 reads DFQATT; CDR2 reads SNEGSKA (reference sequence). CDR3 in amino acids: CSARDRGNYEQYF. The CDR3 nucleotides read TGCAGTGCACGGGACAGGGGGAATTACGAGCAGTACTTC.

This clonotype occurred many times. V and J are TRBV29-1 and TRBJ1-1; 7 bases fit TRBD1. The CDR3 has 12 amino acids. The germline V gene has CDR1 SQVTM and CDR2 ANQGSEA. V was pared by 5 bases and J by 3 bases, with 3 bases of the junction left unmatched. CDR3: CSVLTGHTEAFF. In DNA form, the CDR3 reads TGCAGCGTTTTGACAGGGCACACTGAAGCTTTCTTT. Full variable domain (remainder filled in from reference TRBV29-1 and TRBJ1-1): SAVISQKPSRDICQRGTSLTIQCQVDSQVTMMFWYRQQPGQSLTLIATANQGSEATYESGFVIDKFPISRPNLTFSTLTVSNMSPEDSSIYLCSVLTGHTEAFFGQGTRLTVV.

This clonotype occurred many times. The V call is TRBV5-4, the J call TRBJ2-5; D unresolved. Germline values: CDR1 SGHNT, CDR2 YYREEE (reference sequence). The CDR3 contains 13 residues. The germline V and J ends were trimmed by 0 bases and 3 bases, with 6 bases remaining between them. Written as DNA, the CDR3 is TGTGCCAGCAGCTTGGAGGCAGAAGAGACCCAGTACTTC. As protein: CASSLEAEETQYF.

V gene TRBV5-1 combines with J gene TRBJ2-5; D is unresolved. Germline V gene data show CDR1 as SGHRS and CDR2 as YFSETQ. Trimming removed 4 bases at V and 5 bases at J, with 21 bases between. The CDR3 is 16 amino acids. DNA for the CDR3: TGCGCCAGCAGCCCTGCCCGTAGGGTAGTAGAGGAGACCCAGTACTTC. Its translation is CASSPARRVVEETQYF.

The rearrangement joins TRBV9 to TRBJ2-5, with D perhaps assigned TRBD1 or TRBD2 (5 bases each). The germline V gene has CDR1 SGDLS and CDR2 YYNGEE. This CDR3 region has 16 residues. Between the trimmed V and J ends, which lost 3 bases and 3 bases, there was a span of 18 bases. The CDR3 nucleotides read TGTGCCAGCAGCGAGGCCCAGCCGGGACCAAAAGAGACCCAGTACTTC. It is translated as CASSEAQPGPKETQYF.

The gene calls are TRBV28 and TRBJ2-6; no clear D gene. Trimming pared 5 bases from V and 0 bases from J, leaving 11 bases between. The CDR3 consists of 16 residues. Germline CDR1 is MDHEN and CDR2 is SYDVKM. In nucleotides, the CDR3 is TGTGCCAGCAGTCTCGTTTCGATCTCTGGGGCCAACGTCCTGACTTTC. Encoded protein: CASSLVSISGANVLTF.

The CDR3 DNA is TGTGCCAGCAGCTCCGCCGGGACAGGGAGCCACGAGCAGTACTTC. Translated: CASSSAGTGSHEQYF. This chain uses TRBV5-4 with TRBJ2-7, with 9 positions matching TRBD1. Unmatched junction bases numbered 9, after V lost 3 bases and J lost 5 bases. The germline gives CDR1 SGHNT, CDR2 YYREEE (reference sequence). This CDR3 has 15 amino acids.